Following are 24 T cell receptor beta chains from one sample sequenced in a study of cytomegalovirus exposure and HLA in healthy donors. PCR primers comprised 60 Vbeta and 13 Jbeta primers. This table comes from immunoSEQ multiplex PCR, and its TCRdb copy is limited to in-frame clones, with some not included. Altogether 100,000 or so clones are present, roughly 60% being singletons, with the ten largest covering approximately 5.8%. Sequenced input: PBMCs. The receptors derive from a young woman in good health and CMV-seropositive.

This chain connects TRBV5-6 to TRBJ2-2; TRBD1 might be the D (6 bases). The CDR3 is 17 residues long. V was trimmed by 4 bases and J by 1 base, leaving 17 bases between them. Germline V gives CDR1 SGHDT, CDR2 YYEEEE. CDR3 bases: TGTGCCAGCAGCCAACTGGGGGCTCGCCTGAACACCGGGGAGCTGTTTTTT. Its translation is CASSQLGARLNTGELFF.

This chain's CDR3 is CASSTGQGVTEAFF. DNA for the CDR3: TGTGCCAGCAGCACCGGACAGGGGGTAACTGAAGCTTTCTTT. V gene TRBV28 combines with J gene TRBJ1-1; 10 bases are a match to TRBD1. Germline-derived CDR1 and CDR2 are MDHEN and SYDVKM. V shed 6 bases and J 5 bases; nucleotides not matched to a gene: 6. This CDR3 region has 14 residues.

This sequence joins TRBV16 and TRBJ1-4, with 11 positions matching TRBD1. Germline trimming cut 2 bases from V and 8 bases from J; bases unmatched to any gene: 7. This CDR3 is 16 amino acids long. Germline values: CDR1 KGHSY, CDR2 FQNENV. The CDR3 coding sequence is TGTGCCAGCAGCCAAACCCCGGGACAGGGGGACGAAAAACTGTTTTTT. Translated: CASSQTPGQGDEKLFF.

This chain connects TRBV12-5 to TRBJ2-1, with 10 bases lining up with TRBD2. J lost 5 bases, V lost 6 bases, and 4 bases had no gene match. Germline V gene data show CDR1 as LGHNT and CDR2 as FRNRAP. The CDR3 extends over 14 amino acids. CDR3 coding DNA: TGTGCTAGTGGGTTAGCGGGGGGAGACAATGAGCAGTTCTTC. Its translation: CASGLAGGDNEQFF.

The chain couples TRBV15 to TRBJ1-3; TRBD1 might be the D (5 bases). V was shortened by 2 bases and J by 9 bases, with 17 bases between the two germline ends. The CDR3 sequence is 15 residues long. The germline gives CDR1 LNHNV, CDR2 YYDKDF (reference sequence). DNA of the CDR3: TGTGCCACCAGCAGAATCGACAGCCAGTTGGGCACCATATATTTT. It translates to CATSRIDSQLGTIYF.

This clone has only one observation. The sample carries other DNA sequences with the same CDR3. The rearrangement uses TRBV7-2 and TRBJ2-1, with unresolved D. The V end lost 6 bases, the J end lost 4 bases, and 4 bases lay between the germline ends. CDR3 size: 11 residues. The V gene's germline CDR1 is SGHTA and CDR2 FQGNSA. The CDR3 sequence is CASSHYNEQFF. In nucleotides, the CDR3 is TGTGCCAGCAGTCATTACAATGAGCAGTTCTTC.

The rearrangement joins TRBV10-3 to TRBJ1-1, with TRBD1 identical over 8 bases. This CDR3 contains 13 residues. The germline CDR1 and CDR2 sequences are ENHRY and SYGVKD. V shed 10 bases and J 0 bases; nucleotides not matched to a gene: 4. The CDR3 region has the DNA TGTGCCACCCAGGGGGCCCTGAACACTGAAGCTTTCTTT. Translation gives CATQGALNTEAFF.

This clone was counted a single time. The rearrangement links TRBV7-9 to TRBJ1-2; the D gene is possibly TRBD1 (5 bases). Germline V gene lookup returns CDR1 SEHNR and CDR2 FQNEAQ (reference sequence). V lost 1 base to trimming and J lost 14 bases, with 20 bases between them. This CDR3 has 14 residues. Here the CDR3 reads CASSLGQGGRSGTF. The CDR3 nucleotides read TGTGCCAGCAGCTTAGGGCAGGGCGGAAGGTCAGGAACCTTC.

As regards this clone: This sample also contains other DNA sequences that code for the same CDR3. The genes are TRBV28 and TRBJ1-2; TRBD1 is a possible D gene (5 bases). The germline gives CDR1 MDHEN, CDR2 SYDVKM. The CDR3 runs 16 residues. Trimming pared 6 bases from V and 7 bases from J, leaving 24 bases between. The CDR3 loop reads CASRLQAGERGVGYTF. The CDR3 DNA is TGTGCCAGCAGGCTTCAAGCCGGGGAGCGGGGGGTTGGCTACACCTTC.

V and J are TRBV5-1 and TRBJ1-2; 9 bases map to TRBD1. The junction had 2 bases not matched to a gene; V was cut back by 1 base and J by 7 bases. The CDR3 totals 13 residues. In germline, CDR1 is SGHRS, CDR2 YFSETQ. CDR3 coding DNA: TGCGCCAGCAGCTTGTGGGACAGGGCTGGCTACACCTTC. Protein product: CASSLWDRAGYTF.

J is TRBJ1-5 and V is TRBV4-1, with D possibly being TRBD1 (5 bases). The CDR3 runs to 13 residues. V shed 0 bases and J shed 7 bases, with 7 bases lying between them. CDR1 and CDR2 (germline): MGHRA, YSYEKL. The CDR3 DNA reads TGCGCCAGCAGCCAAGAAGGGGAACAGCCCCAGCATTTT. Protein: CASSQEGEQPQHF.

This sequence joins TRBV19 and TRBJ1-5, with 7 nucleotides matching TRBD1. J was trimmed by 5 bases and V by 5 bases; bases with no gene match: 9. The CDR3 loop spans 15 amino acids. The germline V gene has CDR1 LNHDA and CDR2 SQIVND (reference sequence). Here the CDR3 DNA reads TGTGCCAGTAGTTTCCGACAGGGAGGAGATCAGCCCCAGCATTTT. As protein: CASSFRQGGDQPQHF.

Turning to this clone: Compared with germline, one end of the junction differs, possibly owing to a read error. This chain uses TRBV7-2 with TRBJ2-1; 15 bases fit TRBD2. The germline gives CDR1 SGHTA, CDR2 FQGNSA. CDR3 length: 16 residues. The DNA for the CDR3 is TGTGCCAGCAGCCTAGCCGGGACTAGCGGGGGGCCCCCATCGTTCTTC. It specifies CASSLAGTSGGPPSFF.

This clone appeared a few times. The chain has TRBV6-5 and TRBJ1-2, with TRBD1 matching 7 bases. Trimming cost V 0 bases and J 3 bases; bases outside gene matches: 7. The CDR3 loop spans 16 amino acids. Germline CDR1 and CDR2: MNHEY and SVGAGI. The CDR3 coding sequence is TGTGCCAGCAGTTACTCGATAGGCCAGGGGGACTATGGCTACACCTTC. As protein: CASSYSIGQGDYGYTF.

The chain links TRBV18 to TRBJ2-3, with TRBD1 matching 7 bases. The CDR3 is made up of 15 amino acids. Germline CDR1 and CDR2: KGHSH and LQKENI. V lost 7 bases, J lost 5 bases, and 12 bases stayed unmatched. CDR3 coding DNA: TGTGCCAGCTTAAAGACACAGGGGAGCGGAGATACGCAGTATTTT. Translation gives CASLKTQGSGDTQYF.

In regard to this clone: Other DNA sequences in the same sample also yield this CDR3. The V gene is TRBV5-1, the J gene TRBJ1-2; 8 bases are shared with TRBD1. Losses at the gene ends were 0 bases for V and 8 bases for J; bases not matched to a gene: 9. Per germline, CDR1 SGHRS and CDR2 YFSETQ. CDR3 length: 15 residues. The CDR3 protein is CASSLEGQGARGYTF. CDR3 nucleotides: TGCGCCAGCAGCTTGGAGGGGCAGGGGGCGCGGGGCTACACCTTC. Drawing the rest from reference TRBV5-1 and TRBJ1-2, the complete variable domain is KAGVTQTPRYLIKTRGQQVTLSCSPISGHRSVSWYQQTPGQGLQFLFEYFSETQRNKGNFPGRFSGRQFSNSRSEMNVSTLELGDSALYLCASSLEGQGARGYTFGSGTRLTVV.

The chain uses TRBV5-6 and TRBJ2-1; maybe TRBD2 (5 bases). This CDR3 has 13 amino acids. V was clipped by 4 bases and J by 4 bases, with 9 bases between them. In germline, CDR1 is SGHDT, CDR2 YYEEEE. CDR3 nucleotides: TGTGCCAGCAGCGTGAGGGTGTACAATGAGCAGTTCTTC. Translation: CASSVRVYNEQFF. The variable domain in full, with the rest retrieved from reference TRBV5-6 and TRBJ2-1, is DAGVTQSPTHLIKTRGQQVTLRCSPKSGHDTVSWYQQALGQGPQFIFQYYEEEERQRGNFPDRFSGHQFPNYSSELNVNALLLGDSALYLCASSVRVYNEQFFGPGTRLTVL.

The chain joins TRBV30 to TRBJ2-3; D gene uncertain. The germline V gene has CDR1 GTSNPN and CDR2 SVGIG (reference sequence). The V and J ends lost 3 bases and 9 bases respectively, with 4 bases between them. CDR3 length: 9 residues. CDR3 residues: CAWSETQYF. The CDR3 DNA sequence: TGTGCCTGGAGCGAGACGCAGTATTTT.

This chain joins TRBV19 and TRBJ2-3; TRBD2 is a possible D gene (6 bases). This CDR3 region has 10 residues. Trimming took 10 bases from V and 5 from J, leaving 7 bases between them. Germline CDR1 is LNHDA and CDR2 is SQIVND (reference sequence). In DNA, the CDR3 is TGTGCCACGCGGGGAGATACGCAGTATTTT. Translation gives CATRGDTQYF.

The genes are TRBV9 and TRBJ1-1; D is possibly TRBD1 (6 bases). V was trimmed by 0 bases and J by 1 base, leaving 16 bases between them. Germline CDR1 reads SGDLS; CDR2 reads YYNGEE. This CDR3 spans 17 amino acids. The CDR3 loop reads CASSVGDGGGANTEAFF. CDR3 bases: TGTGCCAGCAGCGTAGGGGATGGTGGGGGGGCGAACACTGAAGCTTTCTTT.

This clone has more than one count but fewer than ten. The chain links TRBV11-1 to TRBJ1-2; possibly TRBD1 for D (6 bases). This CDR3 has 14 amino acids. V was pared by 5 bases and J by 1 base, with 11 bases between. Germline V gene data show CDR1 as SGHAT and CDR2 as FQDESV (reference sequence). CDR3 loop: CASSINRVNYGYTF. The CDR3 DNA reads TGTGCCAGCAGCATTAACAGGGTTAACTATGGCTACACCTTC. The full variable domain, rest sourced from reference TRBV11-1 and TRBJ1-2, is EAEVAQSPRYKITEKSQAVAFWCDPISGHATLYWYRQILGQGPELLVQFQDESVVDDSQLPKDRFSAERLKGVDSTLKIQPAELGDSAMYLCASSINRVNYGYTFGSGTRLTVV.

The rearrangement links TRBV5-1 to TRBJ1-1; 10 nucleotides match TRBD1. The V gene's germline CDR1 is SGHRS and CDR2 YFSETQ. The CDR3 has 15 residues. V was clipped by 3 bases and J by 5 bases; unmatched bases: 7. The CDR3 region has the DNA TGCGCCAGCAGCTGGGGCGGGACAGGGGTTACTGAAGCTTTCTTT. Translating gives CASSWGGTGVTEAFF.

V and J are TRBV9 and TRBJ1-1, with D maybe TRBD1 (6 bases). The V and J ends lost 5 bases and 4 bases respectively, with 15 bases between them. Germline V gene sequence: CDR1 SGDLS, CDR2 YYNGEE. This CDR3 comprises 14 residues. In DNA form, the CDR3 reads TGTGCCAGCAGAAGAGGGGGGGAGAGCACTGAAGCTTTCTTT. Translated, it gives CASRRGGESTEAFF. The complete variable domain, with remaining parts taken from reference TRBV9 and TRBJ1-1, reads DSGVTQTPKHLITATGQRVTLRCSPRSGDLSVYWYQQSLDQGLQFLIQYYNGEERAKGNILERFSAQQFPDLHSELNLSSLELGDSALYFCASRRGGESTEAFFGQGTRLTVV.

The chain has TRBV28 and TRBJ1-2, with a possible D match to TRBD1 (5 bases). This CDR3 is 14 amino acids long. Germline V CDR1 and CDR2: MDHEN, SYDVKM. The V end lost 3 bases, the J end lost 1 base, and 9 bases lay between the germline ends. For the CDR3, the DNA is TGTGCCAGCAGTTTGACAGCCCTTAACTATGGCTACACCTTC. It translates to CASSLTALNYGYTF.